The rows below give T cell receptor beta chains drawn from one sample of a study of type 1 and type 2 diabetes patients. TCRdb ran MiXCR on the multiplex PCR reads and lists one entry per CDR3 protein. The sample yields more than 250,000 distinct CDR3 sequences, 40% to 50% seen once. Specimen: peripheral blood mononuclear cells (PBMCs). The receptors shown here come from a young man with type 2 diabetes. The CDR3 runs from the conserved cysteine through the conserved F or W. A D gene is named only where the DNA matches it firmly. The size field is filled for only some rows; it gives once, few, many or a size class.

J | V | size | D | CDR3 | DNA
TRBJ2-2 | TRBV7-2 | - | - | CASSVAPSANTGELFF | TGTGCCAGCAGCGTAGCGCCTAGCGCGAACACCGGGGAGCTGTTTTTT
TRBJ2-1 | TRBV20-1 | - | - | CSAMLDYNEQFF | TGCAGTGCTATGCTAGATTACAATGAGCAGTTCTTC
TRBJ2-7 | TRBV6-2/TRBV6-3 | - | TRBD1 | CASTRDRPFYEQYF | TGTGCCAGCACCCGGGACAGGCCCTTCTACGAGCAGTACTTC
TRBJ1-2 | TRBV6-1 | - | - | CASSETIGYGYTF | TGTGCCAGCAGTGAAACGATCGGTTATGGCTACACCTTC
TRBJ2-3 | TRBV20-1 | few | - | CSARMDTDTQYF | TGCAGTGCGCGGATGGACACAGATACGCAGTATTTT
TRBJ2-2 | TRBV7-2 | - | TRBD1 | CASRYPGQGTAGELFF | TGTGCCAGCAGATATCCGGGACAGGGGACCGCCGGGGAGCTGTTTTTT
TRBJ2-7 | TRBV6-6 | few | TRBD1 | CASSHSTGGEQYF | TGTGCCAGCAGTCACTCGACAGGGGGCGAGCAGTACTTC
TRBJ2-7 | TRBV2 | - | TRBD1 | CASSGGRLSGEQYF | TGTGCCAGTTCAGGGGGTCGTCTCTCGGGCGAGCAGTACTTC
TRBJ1-5 | TRBV20-1 | - | - | CSAPPGRGGDPSNQPQHF | TGCAGTGCTCCCCCCGGGAGGGGGGGTGACCCTAGCAATCAGCCCCAGCATTTT
TRBJ2-7 | TRBV19 | many | - | CASSLAELPYEQYF | TGTGCCAGTAGTCTCGCGGAACTACCCTACGAGCAGTACTTC
TRBJ2-3 | TRBV12-3/TRBV12-4 | - | - | CATSGLGRGTDTQYF | TGTGCCACCAGTGGTCTAGGAAGGGGCACAGATACGCAGTATTTT
TRBJ2-1 | TRBV6-6 | - | - | CASSQSSNEQFF | TGTGCCAGCAGTCAGAGTTCCAATGAGCAGTTCTTC
TRBJ2-7 | TRBV30 | - | - | CASSVQGLDSYEQYF | TGTGCCAGTAGTGTCCAGGGTCTGGATTCCTACGAGCAGTACTTC
TRBJ2-2 | TRBV30 | - | - | CAWSVLRGTNTGELFF | TGTGCCTGGAGTGTACTTCGTGGGACAAACACCGGGGAGCTGTTTTTT
TRBJ2-3 | TRBV30 | - | - | CAWTILADTQYF | TGTGCCTGGACCATCCTAGCGGATACGCAGTATTTT
TRBJ2-5 | TRBV10-3 | - | - | CASLEGPGSLETQYF | TGTGCCAGCCTTGAAGGGCCAGGCTCGCTGGAGACCCAGTACTTC
TRBJ1-3 | TRBV19 | - | TRBD1 | CASNPSTGSFGNTIYF | TGTGCCAGTAATCCTTCGACAGGGTCTTTTGGAAACACCATATATTTT
TRBJ2-3 | TRBV20-1 | - | TRBD2 | CSARTTGEKREAFTDTQYF | TGCAGTGCTAGAACGACGGGGGAGAAGCGGGAGGCGTTCACAGATACGCAGTATTTT
TRBJ1-2 | TRBV2 | few | TRBD1 | CASSETGQGIGYTF | TGTGCCAGCAGCGAGACCGGACAGGGGATTGGCTACACCTTC
TRBJ2-1 | TRBV25-1 | - | - | CASSQDKSSYNEQFF | TGTGCCAGCAGCCAAGACAAGAGCTCCTACAATGAGCAGTTCTTC
TRBJ2-7 | TRBV20-1 | - | TRBD2 | CSARDLAGSSYEQYF | TGCAGTGCTAGAGACCTAGCGGGAAGCTCCTACGAGCAGTACTTC
TRBJ1-1 | TRBV29-1 | - | - | CSVVRSGAFF | TGCAGCGTTGTGAGGTCTGGAGCTTTCTTT
TRBJ2-7 | TRBV2 | - | TRBD2 | CASSEGLAAEMPYEQYF | TGTGCCAGCAGTGAGGGACTAGCGGCCGAAATGCCCTACGAGCAGTACTTC
TRBJ2-5 | TRBV27 | - | TRBD1 | CASSLGQGKETQYF | TGTGCCAGCAGTTTAGGACAGGGGAAAGAGACCCAGTACTTC
TRBJ2-3 | TRBV19 | - | - | CASSLREVQYF | TGTGCCAGTAGTCTCCGTGAGGTGCAGTATTTT
TRBJ1-5 | TRBV6-2/TRBV6-3 | - | - | CASSRPDTSNQPQHF | TGTGCCAGCAGTCGTCCGGACACTAGCAATCAGCCCCAGCATTTT
TRBJ1-2 | TRBV27 | - | TRBD1 | CASRGQGYNYGYTF | TGTGCCAGCAGGGGACAGGGGTATAACTATGGCTACACCTTC
TRBJ2-4 | TRBV2 | - | TRBD2 | CAWSVGEGRLYF | TGTGCCTGGAGTGTAGGGGAGGGACGGCTTTACTTC
TRBJ2-3 | TRBV7-2 | - | TRBD2 | CASGSLAGSGGGTDTQYF | TGTGCCAGCGGCTCGCTGGCAGGTAGCGGGGGGGGAACAGATACGCAGTATTTT
TRBJ2-3 | TRBV25-1 | - | - | CASSDRRTSTDTQYF | TGTGCCAGCAGTGACCGTAGGACAAGCACAGATACGCAGTATTTT
TRBJ1-1 | TRBV7-8 | many | - | CASSLVGGKGTEAFF | TGTGCCAGCAGCTTAGTCGGCGGGAAGGGGACTGAAGCTTTCTTT
TRBJ2-7 | TRBV13 | few | - | CASSQGRGEQYF | TGTGCCAGCAGCCAGGGACGGGGCGAGCAGTACTTC
TRBJ2-1 | TRBV7-2 | - | TRBD2 | CASSLVGGRADEQFF | TGTGCCAGCAGCTTAGTGGGCGGGAGGGCCGATGAGCAGTTCTTC
TRBJ2-7 | TRBV29-1 | - | TRBD1 | CSVVPSVGTAIYEQYF | TGCAGCGTTGTCCCCTCGGTAGGGACAGCTATCTACGAGCAGTACTTC
TRBJ2-2 | TRBV7-3 | - | TRBD1 | CASSLRGQGVTGELFF | TGTGCCAGCAGCTTAAGAGGACAGGGTGTCACCGGGGAGCTGTTTTTT
TRBJ2-2 | TRBV7-7 | - | - | CASSLQVNTGELFF | TGTGCCAGCAGCTTACAGGTCAACACCGGGGAGCTGTTTTTT
TRBJ1-1 | TRBV18 | once | - | CASSPRTAMNTEAFF | TGTGCCAGCTCACCGCGGACAGCCATGAACACTGAAGCTTTCTTT
TRBJ2-7 | TRBV6-5 | - | TRBD1 | CASDVAGGYEQYF | TGTGCCAGCGACGTAGCAGGGGGCTACGAGCAGTACTTC
TRBJ2-1 | TRBV25-1 | once | - | CASRRGGSYNEQFF | TGTGCCAGCCGCCGGGGCGGTTCCTACAATGAGCAGTTCTTC
TRBJ2-7 | TRBV19 | - | TRBD1 | CASSLTTGSNYEQYF | TGTGCCAGTAGTTTAACGACAGGGTCGAACTACGAGCAGTACTTC
TRBJ2-1 | TRBV20-1 | - | TRBD2 | CSASLAGDDEQFF | TGCAGTGCTAGCCTAGCGGGAGACGATGAGCAGTTCTTC
TRBJ2-3 | TRBV7-2 | - | - | CASSLQGRDPDTQYF | TGTGCCAGCAGCTTACAGGGCAGGGACCCCGATACGCAGTATTTT
TRBJ2-1 | TRBV2 | - | - | CASSETYEQFF | TGTGCCAGCAGCGAAACTTATGAGCAGTTCTTC
TRBJ2-7 | TRBV6-5 | few | - | CASSYSAVFSSYEQYF | TGTGCCAGCAGTTACTCGGCCGTCTTTTCTTCCTACGAGCAGTACTTC
TRBJ2-4 | TRBV20-1 | few | - | CSARQETQNIQYF | TGCAGTGCGCGTCAGGAAACCCAAAACATTCAGTACTTC
TRBJ1-2 | TRBV29-1 | once | - | CSVSTDYYGYTF | TGCAGCGTCTCAACAGACTACTATGGCTACACCTTC
TRBJ2-7 | TRBV2 | - | TRBD2 | CASAGTSGVSNYEQYF | TGTGCCAGCGCTGGGACTAGCGGGGTGTCTAACTACGAGCAGTACTTC
TRBJ2-1 | TRBV10-3 | - | TRBD1 | CAISEGTGGANNEQFF | TGTGCCATCAGTGAGGGGACAGGGGGCGCAAACAATGAGCAGTTCTTC
TRBJ2-1 | TRBV7-2 | - | - | CASSLSTSRSYNEQFF | TGTGCCAGCAGCTTATCAACGTCTCGGTCCTACAATGAGCAGTTCTTC
TRBJ2-7 | TRBV20-1 | - | - | CSARVGSSYEQYF | TGCAGTGCTAGAGTAGGAAGCTCCTACGAGCAGTACTTC
TRBJ1-2 | TRBV28 | few | TRBD1 | CASSPTGVNGYTF | TGTGCCAGCAGCCCGACAGGGGTAAACGGCTACACCTTC
TRBJ2-1 | TRBV20-1 | - | TRBD2 | CSACGLAGYNEQFF | TGCAGTGCTTGCGGACTAGCGGGTTACAATGAGCAGTTCTTC
TRBJ2-7 | TRBV2 | - | - | CASSLSGRPSYEQYF | TGTGCCAGCAGTTTATCAGGGCGGCCCTCCTACGAGCAGTACTTC
TRBJ1-2 | TRBV2 | - | - | CASSEAVGIPGYTF | TGTGCCAGCAGTGAAGCGGTCGGGATCCCGGGCTACACCTTC
TRBJ2-1 | TRBV19 | few | TRBD2 | CASRFGGGPGNEQFF | TGTGCCAGTAGGTTCGGGGGAGGGCCGGGGAATGAGCAGTTCTTC